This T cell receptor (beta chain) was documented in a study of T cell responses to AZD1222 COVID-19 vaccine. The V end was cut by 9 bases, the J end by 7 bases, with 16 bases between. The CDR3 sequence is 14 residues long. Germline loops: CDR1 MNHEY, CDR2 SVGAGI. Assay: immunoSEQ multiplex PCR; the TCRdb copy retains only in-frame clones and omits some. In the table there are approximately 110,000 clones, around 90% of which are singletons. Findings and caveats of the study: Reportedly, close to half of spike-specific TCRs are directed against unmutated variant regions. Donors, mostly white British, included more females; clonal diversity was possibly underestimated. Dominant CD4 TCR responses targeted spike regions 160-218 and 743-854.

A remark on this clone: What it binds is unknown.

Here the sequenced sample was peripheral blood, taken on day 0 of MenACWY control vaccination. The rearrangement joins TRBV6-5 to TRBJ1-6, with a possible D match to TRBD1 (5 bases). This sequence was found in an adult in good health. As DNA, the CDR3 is TGTGCCAGTATACAGGTGGAGTTAAATTCACCCCTCCACTTT. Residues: CASIQVELNSPLHF.